This T cell receptor (beta chain) emerged from a study of blood T cell repertoires in COVID-19 (dated by TCRdb to 2018 to 2021). Describing the broader study: Samples covering the acute and convalescent phases of COVID-19 were provided by collaborators in the United States, Italy and Spain. The prospective study material was composed of cDNA or gDNA derived from T cells, B-cell-depleted T cells, or PBMCs. Subjects who had been exposed to COVID-19, were actively infected with it, or had recovered from it provided the deeply sampled blood TCRbeta repertoires that made up the dataset. The repertoires were released in a freely available public database intended as a resource for research on the immune response to SARS-CoV-2. Samples were obtained from the ongoing ImmuneRACE study (first 160 participants) and from 950 to 1,500 subjects provided by 6 global collaborators. The sample metadata nearly always contained a de-identified subject ID, COVID-19 status, age in years and sex. Where available, HLA class I and class II types were obtained from metadata supplied by the sample provider rather than from assay-based typing.

The CDR3 has 13 amino acids, counting the end cysteine and phenylalanine. Of the read, only the CDR3 DNA is kept; its 39 bases are in frame from base 1. CDR1 MGHDK and CDR2 SYGVNS are derived from the germline V gene. For this chain, trimming is 3 bases at the V end and 5 bases at the J end, and the number of junction bases without a gene match is 3. Summary of the overall study and its limitations: How much clinical and demographic metadata was included differed by source and by participant, and the metadata was provided uncurated.

TCRbeta CDR3 regions were amplified from genomic DNA by means of the immunoSEQ Assay, a bias-controlled multiplex PCR. In the authors' own workflow: Within the assay, amplification of reference gene primers was used to estimate how many nucleated cells each sample contained. To quantify the absolute abundance of each unique TCRbeta CDR3 rearrangement, sequence reads were collapsed and filtered. Productive Simpson clonality was computed per sample as the square root of Simpson's diversity index over productive rearrangements. As stored in TCRdb, this immuneACCESS dataset retains in-frame rearrangements with V and J assigned. A fraction of the clones does not appear; measured against another copy, unresolved V genes explain less than half of the discrepancy, and the remainder lacks a known reason. That table supplies the V and J calls and clone size; D and trimming were determined from the DNA. Within this sample are 250,000 to 350,000 clones, with approximately 89% of them counted one time only. Of the sample, around 8% falls within the top ten clones.

Samples from volunteer blood donors who had recovered from COVID-19 were contributed by a second Seattle source. Each collaborating institution followed its own protocols to collect whole blood in K2EDTA tubes. For TCRbeta analysis, collaborators shipped samples in one of three forms: frozen whole blood, isolated PBMCs, or DNA extracted from either of those sample types. To note about this clone: It has no known antigen specificity. There are no base qualities to consult, and no much larger clone falls within one base.

This sequence was found in a woman aged 50 to 60 who had recovered from COVID-19. The chain employs TRBV25-1 and TRBJ2-5; TRBD1 agrees with 7 junctional bases. The material sequenced was peripheral blood. The DNA sequence is as follows: TGTGCCAGCAGTGACAGGGGGTGGGAGACCCAGTACTTC. The translation is CASSDRGWETQYF.